Each of the 16 T cell receptor beta chains below was sequenced from the same sample in a study of T cells in Graves' hyperthyroidism and ophthalmopathy. TCR beta CDR3 regions were amplified from RNA transcripts. First-round RT-PCR targeting the TCR CDR3 was performed with the HTBI primer set. MiXCR, applied by TCRdb to the multiplex PCR reads, yields one record per CDR3 protein. The profile covers around 420,000 distinct CDR3 sequences, with approximately 14% appearing a single time and roughly 4.8% taken by the ten largest. Sequencing was done on a sample of blood. The source of these receptors is a woman aged 18-29 years with Graves' hyperthyroidism.

This clonotype was seen at least ten times. V usage is TRBV18 and J usage is TRBJ2-2, with no clear D. The CDR3 consists of 14 residues. Looked up from germline, CDR1 is KGHSH and CDR2 is LQKENI. The germline V and J ends were trimmed by 2 bases and 5 bases, with 9 bases remaining between them. CDR3 coding DNA: TGTGCCAGCTCACCAGAGGTGCTTACCGGGGAGCTGTTTTTT. It codes for CASSPEVLTGELFF.

This clonotype has a count of ten or more. V is TRBV5-8 and J is TRBJ2-7; D is perhaps TRBD1 (5 bases). This CDR3 spans 13 amino acids. V gave up 2 bases and J gave up 9 bases, with 15 bases separating them. The germline CDR1 and CDR2 sequences are SGHTS and YDEGEE. The CDR3 DNA reads as TGTGCCAGCAGCTTTGGAGACAGCAATTCGCAGTACTTC. Protein product: CASSFGDSNSQYF.

This clonotype occurred many times. The chain is built from TRBV11-2 and TRBJ2-3, with 11 nucleotides matching TRBD2. CDR3 length: 16 amino acids. The J segment lost 4 bases and the V segment lost 3 bases, leaving 6 bases of the junction unmatched. Germline assignment: CDR1 SGHAT and CDR2 FQNNGV. The CDR3 DNA is TGTGCCAGCAGCTTTAGCGGGAGGGCCAGTGCAGATACGCAGTATTTT. It encodes CASSFSGRASADTQYF.

This clonotype was detected many times. The V and J genes are TRBV5-6 and TRBJ2-5; TRBD1 aligns across 11 bases. Per the germline V gene, CDR1 is SGHDT and CDR2 is YYEEEE. CDR3 length: 14 residues. V lost 3 bases to trimming and J lost 4 bases; unmatched junction nucleotides: 2. The CDR3 region is CASSWTGGRETQYF. The CDR3 bases are TGTGCCAGCAGCTGGACAGGGGGCCGAGAGACCCAGTACTTC. Full variable domain (rest looked up from reference TRBV5-6 and TRBJ2-5): DAGVTQSPTHLIKTRGQQVTLRCSPKSGHDTVSWYQQALGQGPQFIFQYYEEEERQRGNFPDRFSGHQFPNYSSELNVNALLLGDSALYLCASSWTGGRETQYFGPGTRLLVL.

This clonotype was detected many times. This chain connects TRBV11-2 to TRBJ2-5; D not resolved. Germline V gene lookup returns CDR1 SGHAT and CDR2 FQNNGV. The CDR3 has 15 amino acids. The V and J ends lost 4 bases and 0 bases respectively, with 12 bases between them. The CDR3 DNA reads as TGTGCCAGCAGCTCCCCGCTGAGATACCAAGAGACCCAGTACTTC. It codes for CASSSPLRYQETQYF.

The rearrangement links TRBV4-2 to TRBJ2-2; 14 positions match TRBD2. Germline CDR1 reads LGHNA; CDR2 reads YNFKEQ. V gave up 4 bases and J gave up 4 bases; unmatched junction bases: 5. The CDR3 is made up of 17 amino acids. The DNA for the CDR3 is TGTGCCAGCAGCCGAGGACTAGCGGGAGGTAGCACCGGGGAGCTGTTTTTT. Its protein is CASSRGLAGGSTGELFF.

The V and J genes are TRBV7-9 and TRBJ1-5; D unclear. Germline V gives CDR1 SEHNR, CDR2 FQNEAQ (reference sequence). The CDR3 consists of 15 residues. V lost 1 base, J lost 0 bases, and 7 bases lay in between. The CDR3 nucleotides read TGTGCCAGCAGCTTAGGGGCAGATAGCAATCAGCCCCAGCATTTT. This gives the protein CASSLGADSNQPQHF.

This clonotype was counted between two and nine times. V usage is TRBV30 and J usage is TRBJ2-1, with 14 nucleotides matching TRBD2. J lost 6 bases, V lost 8 bases, and 9 bases had no gene match. Looked up from germline, CDR1 is GTSNPN and CDR2 is SVGIG (reference sequence). This CDR3 spans 15 amino acids. The CDR3 region has the DNA TGTGCCGGTTCGAAGACTAGCGGGAGGGCCAATGAGCAGTTCTTC. This codes for CAGSKTSGRANEQFF.

This clonotype was recorded many times. The germline gene is not matched at one end of the junction; a read error may be the cause. The rearrangement uses TRBV5-1 and TRBJ1-1, with D perhaps TRBD1 (6 bases). The CDR3 is 14 residues long. In germline, CDR1 is SGHRS, CDR2 YFSETQ. CDR3 coding DNA: TGTGCCAGCAGCTTAGGGGGTGGCAACACTGAAGCTTTCTTT. This translates into CASSLGGGNTEAFF.

This clonotype was seen a few times. The gene calls are TRBV5-1 and TRBJ2-5; D is unresolved. CDR3 size: 11 residues. Trimming shortened V by 5 bases and J by 5 bases, and 7 bases separated the two germline ends. Germline CDR1 and CDR2: SGHRS and YFSETQ. CDR3 in DNA: TGCGCCAGCAGACTCGCTGAGACCCAGTACTTC. The encoded protein is CASRLAETQYF. The full variable domain, completed using reference TRBV5-1 and TRBJ2-5, is KAGVTQTPRYLIKTRGQQVTLSCSPISGHRSVSWYQQTPGQGLQFLFEYFSETQRNKGNFPGRFSGRQFSNSRSEMNVSTLELGDSALYLCASRLAETQYFGPGTRLLVL.

This clonotype has ten or more counts. The chain joins TRBV18 to TRBJ2-1, with 8 bases that match TRBD1. CDR1 is KGHSH and CDR2 is LQKENI in the germline V gene. Losses at the gene ends were 3 bases for V and 0 bases for J; bases not matched to a gene: 4. This CDR3 is built from 16 residues. CDR3 DNA: TGTGCCAGCTCACCCGCCACAGGGGGCTCCTACAATGAGCAGTTCTTC. It specifies CASSPATGGSYNEQFF.

This clonotype has a count of ten or more. The chain uses TRBV10-3 and TRBJ2-7; no firm D call. This CDR3 has 16 amino acids. The V gene lost 3 bases and the J gene lost 2 bases, with 17 bases spanning the gap. Germline CDR1 is ENHRY and CDR2 is SYGVKD. The CDR3 DNA reads TGTGCCATCAGTGAAGAGCTTTTGGCAGCTCCCTACGAGCAGTACTTC. Translated, it gives CAISEELLAAPYEQYF.

This clonotype came up many times. V gene TRBV7-9 combines with J gene TRBJ2-1, with TRBD2 matching 10 bases. Germline CDR1 and CDR2: SEHNR and FQNEAQ (reference sequence). This CDR3 comprises 17 residues. V trimming: 2 bases; J trimming: 0 bases; junction bases outside the gene matches: 4. CDR3 DNA sequence: TGTGCCAGCAGCTTAACTAGCGGGAAGAGCTCCTACAATGAGCAGTTCTTC. Translated, it gives CASSLTSGKSSYNEQFF. Based on the CDR3 plus reference TRBV7-9 and TRBJ2-1, the full variable domain is DTGVSQNPRHKITKRGQNVTFRCDPISEHNRLYWYRQTLGQGPEFLTYFQNEAQLEKSRLLSDRFSAERPKGSFSTLEIQRTEQGDSAMYLCASSLTSGKSSYNEQFFGPGTRLTVL.

This clonotype was seen ten or more times. V is TRBV2 and J is TRBJ1-3, with D unresolved. CDR1 is SNHLY and CDR2 is FYNNEI in the germline V gene. The CDR3 is made up of 14 amino acids. V was pared by 4 bases and J by 0 bases, with 7 bases between. The DNA for the CDR3 is TGTGCCAGCAGTGCGGTCTCCTCTGGAAACACCATATATTTT. Its protein product is CASSAVSSGNTIYF.

As DNA, the CDR3 is TGCGCCAGCAGCACAGGGGCGCGGTTAAATGGCTACACCTTC. Translation gives CASSTGARLNGYTF. V and J are TRBV5-1 and TRBJ1-2, with TRBD1 matching 7 bases. With V trimmed by 4 bases and J by 6 bases, 9 bases remained unmatched. Germline CDR1 SGHRS, CDR2 YFSETQ. The CDR3 spans 14 residues.

This clonotype has only a few counts. The chain employs TRBV6-1 and TRBJ2-3, with 8 nucleotides matching TRBD2. The junction had 9 bases not matched to a gene; V was cut back by 7 bases and J by 0 bases. CDR1 and CDR2 (germline): MNHNS, SASEGT. The CDR3 has 16 amino acids. The CDR3 coding sequence is TGTGCCAGCAAAAGAACCGCGGGAGGAAGCACAGATACGCAGTATTTT. Protein product: CASKRTAGGSTDTQYF.